This passage covers 11 T cell receptor beta chains from one sample sequenced in a study of glioma-infiltrating T cells after dendritic cell vaccination. Repertoires were generated with immunoSEQ multiplex PCR, while TCRdb's copy carries only in-frame clones and drops some. Of about 50,000 clones in the sample, approximately 89% were seen once. Time point meaning: after dendritic cell vaccination, including at tumor progression/relapse. The sample in question was blood, obtained after dendritic cell vaccination. All receptors come from a human donor with glioblastoma.

This clone came up a few times. J is TRBJ2-1 and V is TRBV18; 10 bases line up with TRBD2. CDR3 length equals 18 residues. Germline loops: CDR1 KGHSH, CDR2 LQKENI. With 5 bases clipped from V and 7 bases from J, the junction kept 17 bases outside the gene matches. CDR3 bases: TGTGCCAGCTCAGCCAGGATGCAAGCGGGAGGGCCGGGGAATGAGCAGTTCTTC. It encodes CASSARMQAGGPGNEQFF.

The rearrangement links TRBV7-2 to TRBJ2-1; 13 positions agree with TRBD2. V was pared by 2 bases and J by 2 bases, with 3 bases of the junction left unmatched. Looked up from germline, CDR1 is SGHTA and CDR2 is FQGNSA. CDR3 length equals 17 residues. The CDR3 sequence: CASSLFGTSGTYNEQFF. The DNA of the CDR3 is TGTGCCAGCAGCTTATTCGGGACTAGCGGGACCTACAATGAGCAGTTCTTC.

This clone was detected only a few times. CDR3 in amino acids: CASRGGQYTEAFF. CDR3 bases: TGTGCCAGCAGAGGCGGACAGTACACTGAAGCTTTCTTT. The V gene is TRBV2, the J gene TRBJ1-1; the D gene is possibly TRBD1 (6 bases). V was trimmed by 6 bases and J by 3 bases, leaving 11 bases between them. The CDR3 runs to 13 residues. Germline CDR1 reads SNHLY; CDR2 reads FYNNEI.

V usage is TRBV10-3 and J usage is TRBJ2-1, with TRBD2 matching over 7 bases. The CDR3 has 13 amino acids. V trimming: 0 bases; J trimming: 9 bases; junction bases outside the gene matches: 2. Looked up from germline, CDR1 is ENHRY and CDR2 is SYGVKD. CDR3 protein: CAISESTSREQFF. The CDR3 coding sequence is TGTGCCATCAGTGAGTCGACTAGCCGTGAGCAGTTCTTC.

Here the CDR3 reads CASSPRLAGGPDEQFF. CDR3 coding DNA: TGTGCCAGCAGCCCCAGACTAGCGGGAGGGCCCGATGAGCAGTTCTTC. The chain uses TRBV7-9 and TRBJ2-1; 14 nucleotides agree with TRBD2. The CDR3 spans 16 residues. CDR1 and CDR2 from the germline V gene are SEHNR and FQNEAQ (reference sequence). J was trimmed by 8 bases and V by 5 bases; bases with no gene match: 8.

The chain carries TRBV7-9 and TRBJ2-5, with 10 nucleotides matching TRBD2. The CDR3 has 14 residues. Germline V lookup: CDR1 SEHNR, CDR2 FQNEAQ (reference sequence). J lost 10 bases, V lost 1 base, and 6 bases had no gene match. The CDR3: CASSLGPSGSHQYF. CDR3 DNA: TGTGCCAGCAGCTTAGGGCCTAGCGGGAGCCACCAGTACTTC. The whole variable domain, remainder taken from reference TRBV7-9 and TRBJ2-5, is DTGVSQNPRHKITKRGQNVTFRCDPISEHNRLYWYRQTLGQGPEFLTYFQNEAQLEKSRLLSDRFSAERPKGSFSTLEIQRTEQGDSAMYLCASSLGPSGSHQYFGPGTRLLVL.

The rearrangement joins TRBV15 to TRBJ2-5; TRBD2 is a possible D gene (6 bases). Deletions cut 1 base from V and 0 bases from J, with 15 bases between. The CDR3 runs 17 residues. The germline CDR1 and CDR2 sequences are LNHNV and YYDKDF (reference sequence). The CDR3, as DNA: TGTGCCACCAGCAGAGGAGTAACGGGGGTCTACCAAGAGACCCAGTACTTC. Protein sequence: CATSRGVTGVYQETQYF.

Only one count was recorded for this clone. The chain employs TRBV15 and TRBJ2-1, with 8 nucleotides matching TRBD2. The CDR3 consists of 16 residues. The germline V gene encodes CDR1 LNHNV and CDR2 YYDKDF (reference sequence). Trimming cost V 2 bases and J 9 bases; bases outside gene matches: 12. The CDR3, as DNA: TGTGCCACCAGCAGACAGGGTAGCGGGATCTTATTTGAGCAGTTCTTC. Translated, it gives CATSRQGSGILFEQFF. Full variable domain (outside the CDR3, taken from reference TRBV15 and TRBJ2-1): DAMVIQNPRYQVTQFGKPVTLSCSQTLNHNVMYWYQQKSSQAPKLLFHYYDKDFNNEADTPDNFQSRRPNTSFCFLDIRSPGLGDTAMYLCATSRQGSGILFEQFFGPGTRLTVL.

This sequence joins TRBV9 and TRBJ1-5; 11 bases map to TRBD1. This CDR3 has 16 residues. J was trimmed by 5 bases and V by 4 bases; bases with no gene match: 8. Germline CDR1 reads SGDLS; CDR2 reads YYNGEE. CDR3 DNA sequence: TGTGCCAGCAGCCCCGGGACAGGGGGGAACTATCAGCCCCAGCATTTT. Encoded protein: CASSPGTGGNYQPQHF.

This chain connects TRBV28 to TRBJ2-7; possible D gene TRBD1, 6 bases. There are 13 residues in the CDR3. Trimming removed 4 bases at V and 1 base at J, with 8 bases between. Per germline, CDR1 MDHEN and CDR2 SYDVKM. CDR3 loop: CASSWDNSYEQYF. The CDR3, as DNA: TGTGCCAGCAGTTGGGACAATTCCTACGAGCAGTACTTC.

V gene TRBV28 combines with J gene TRBJ1-1; weak D call: TRBD1 (6 bases). V lost 6 bases to trimming and J lost 4 bases, with 15 bases between them. In germline, CDR1 is MDHEN, CDR2 SYDVKM. The CDR3 runs 14 residues. CDR3 sequence reads: CASSLGGRFTEAFF. DNA for the CDR3: TGTGCCAGCAGCCTCGGGGGGCGCTTCACTGAAGCTTTCTTT. Combining the CDR3 with reference TRBV28 and TRBJ1-1 gives the whole variable domain DVKVTQSSRYLVKRTGEKVFLECVQDMDHENMFWYRQDPGLGLRLIYFSYDVKMKEKGDIPEGYSVSREKKERFSLILESASTNQTSMYLCASSLGGRFTEAFFGQGTRLTVV.